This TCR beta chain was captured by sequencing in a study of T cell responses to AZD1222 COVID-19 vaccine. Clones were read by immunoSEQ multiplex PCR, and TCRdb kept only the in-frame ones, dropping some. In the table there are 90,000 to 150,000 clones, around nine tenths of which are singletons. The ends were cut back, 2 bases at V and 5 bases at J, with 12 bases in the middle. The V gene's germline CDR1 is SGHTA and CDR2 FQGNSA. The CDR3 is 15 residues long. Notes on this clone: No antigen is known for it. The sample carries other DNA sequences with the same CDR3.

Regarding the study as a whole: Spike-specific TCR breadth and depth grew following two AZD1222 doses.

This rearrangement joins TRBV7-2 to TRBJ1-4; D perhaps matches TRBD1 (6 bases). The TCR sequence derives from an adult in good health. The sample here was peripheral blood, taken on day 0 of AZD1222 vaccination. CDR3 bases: TGTGCCAGCAGCTTACTTGGACAGCCGAATGAAAAACTGTTTTTT. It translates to CASSLLGQPNEKLFF.